This is a list of T cell receptor beta chains from one sample in a study of molecular identifiers for immune sequencing clone quantification. TCRdb analysed the PCR reads with MiXCR anew, one entry per CDR3 protein. The sample shows approximately 320,000 distinct CDR3 sequences, roughly a quarter of them seen only once. Sequencing input: naive CD8+ T cells from blood, with Jurkat cell RNA spiked in. The receptors shown here come from a human donor in good health. Some libraries in this study had Jurkat cell RNA spiked in. CDR3s include the opening cysteine and the closing phenylalanine or tryptophan. A D gene is named only where the DNA matches it firmly. Part of the rows lack a size; the others show once, few, many or a class for expanded clones.

j_call,v_call,d_call,clone_size,cdr3_aa,cdr3_nt
TRBJ1-2,TRBV27,-,few,CASSFYSNYGYTF,TGTGCCAGCAGTTTTTACAGTAACTATGGCTACACCTTC
TRBJ2-1,TRBV7-2,TRBD1,many,CASSFGTARTNEQFF,TGTGCCAGCAGCTTTGGGACAGCAAGAACCAATGAGCAGTTCTTC
TRBJ2-5,TRBV15,TRBD2,-,CATSNGLAGDLETQYF,TGTGCCACCAGCAATGGACTAGCGGGAGACCTAGAGACCCAGTACTTC
TRBJ1-1,TRBV4-1,-,-,CASSHRQGTLNTEAFF,TGCGCCAGCAGCCATAGGCAGGGAACCTTGAACACTGAAGCTTTCTTT
TRBJ2-3,TRBV27,-,-,CASSSGLTLTDTQYF,TGTGCCAGCAGTTCCGGACTAACCCTCACAGATACGCAGTATTTT
TRBJ1-5,TRBV6-1,-,many,CASCDGPYSNQPQHF,TGTGCCAGCTGTGACGGACCCTATAGCAATCAGCCCCAGCATTTT
TRBJ2-3,TRBV4-3,-,many,CASSMDFRSTDTQYF,TGCGCCAGCAGCATGGACTTCAGGAGCACAGATACGCAGTATTTT
TRBJ2-1,TRBV11-2,-,many,CASSLRTDNEQFF,TGTGCCAGCAGCTTAAGGACAGACAATGAGCAGTTCTTC
TRBJ2-7,TRBV28,TRBD1,many,CASSSTGGLGHEQYF,TGTGCCAGCAGTTCGACAGGGGGTTTAGGCCACGAGCAGTACTTC
TRBJ1-1,TRBV30,-,few,CAWRGGVSTEAFF,TGTGCCTGGAGAGGGGGGGTGAGCACTGAAGCTTTCTTT
TRBJ2-3,TRBV9,TRBD2,many,CASSVDGRPDTQYF,TGTGCCAGCAGCGTAGACGGGAGGCCCGATACGCAGTATTTT
TRBJ1-1,TRBV5-1,TRBD1,many,CASSLGQGAEGLEAFF,TGCGCCAGCAGCCTGGGACAGGGGGCGGAGGGACTTGAAGCTTTCTTT
TRBJ2-3,TRBV4-2,TRBD2,few,CASSQDWGLPRDTQYF,TGTGCCAGCAGCCAAGATTGGGGACTACCGAGGGATACGCAGTATTTT
TRBJ2-7,TRBV5-5,TRBD1,few,CASSWTGGEQYF,TGTGCCAGCAGCTGGACAGGGGGCGAGCAGTACTTC
TRBJ2-2,TRBV29-1,-,many,CSVNGAGSDTGELFF,TGCAGCGTGAACGGGGCGGGGTCCGACACCGGGGAGCTGTTTTTT
TRBJ2-7,TRBV6-5,-,many,CASSPNDAYEQYF,TGTGCCAGCAGTCCAAACGATGCCTACGAGCAGTACTTC
TRBJ2-2,TRBV12-3/TRBV12-4,TRBD2,-,CASSLAWVAGTSTGELFF,TGTGCCAGCAGTTTAGCTTGGGTAGCGGGGACGAGCACCGGGGAGCTGTTTTTT
TRBJ2-4,TRBV7-6,TRBD2,few,CASSLEPGLALAKNIQYF,TGTGCCAGCAGCTTAGAGCCGGGACTAGCGTTAGCCAAAAACATTCAGTACTTC
TRBJ1-1,TRBV13,TRBD1,few,CASSSSSGTEEAFF,TGTGCCAGCAGCTCCTCATCCGGGACAGAAGAAGCTTTCTTT
TRBJ2-7,TRBV7-9,TRBD2,-,CASGGTSGNHEQYF,TGTGCCAGCGGCGGGACTAGCGGGAACCACGAGCAGTACTTC
TRBJ2-1,TRBV12-5,-,many,CASGVWRPTHNEQFF,TGTGCTAGTGGTGTCTGGAGACCTACGCACAATGAGCAGTTCTTC
TRBJ2-7,TRBV20-1,-,many,CSARDLVASIYEQYF,TGCAGTGCTAGAGATTTGGTAGCGAGCATCTACGAGCAGTACTTC
TRBJ2-3,TRBV2,-,few,CASRKEAGGTDTQYF,TGTGCCAGCAGAAAAGAGGCGGGTGGCACAGATACGCAGTATTTT
TRBJ1-1,TRBV7-9,-,many,CASSPVNTEAFF,TGTGCCAGCAGCCCAGTGAACACTGAAGCTTTCTTT
TRBJ2-7,TRBV2,-,-,CASSGTAVYEQYF,TGTGCCAGCTCCGGGACTGCGGTCTACGAGCAGTACTTC
TRBJ1-1,TRBV7-2,-,few,CASSQDLWGASMNTEAFF,TGTGCCAGCAGCCAGGATTTGTGGGGAGCCTCCATGAACACTGAAGCTTTCTTT
TRBJ2-7,TRBV20-1,-,many,CSARDVREQYF,TGCAGTGCTAGAGATGTCCGGGAGCAGTACTTC
TRBJ2-1,TRBV4-3,-,-,CASSQVVPGLSYNEQFF,TGCGCCAGCAGCCAAGTCGTCCCGGGACTGTCCTACAATGAGCAGTTCTTC
TRBJ2-7,TRBV7-9,TRBD1,few,CASRAGTGSSYEQYF,TGTGCCAGCAGAGCCGGGACAGGGTCGTCCTACGAGCAGTACTTC
TRBJ2-1,TRBV6-6,TRBD2,many,CASRSGSPLNEQFF,TGTGCCAGCAGAAGCGGGAGTCCGCTGAATGAGCAGTTCTTC
TRBJ1-5,TRBV28,-,many,CASSPAGYRADNQPQHF,TGTGCCAGCAGTCCGGCCGGTTACAGAGCCGACAATCAGCCCCAGCATTTT
TRBJ2-1,TRBV6-5,TRBD2,-,CASSYSLAGVYDEQFF,TGTGCCAGCAGTTACTCTTTAGCGGGGGTTTACGATGAGCAGTTCTTC
TRBJ2-7,TRBV10-3,-,few,CAISEGTYEQYF,TGTGCCATCAGTGAAGGGACCTACGAGCAGTACTTC
TRBJ2-7,TRBV19,-,few,CASSTTLAGALTYEQYF,TGTGCCAGTAGCACCACGTTGGCGGGGGCCCTGACCTACGAGCAGTACTTC
TRBJ2-3,TRBV27,-,few,CASSLSAGSTDTQYF,TGTGCCAGCAGTTTATCCGCGGGCAGCACAGATACGCAGTATTTT
TRBJ1-2,TRBV19,-,many,CASNPSGTPNDGYTF,TGTGCCAGTAACCCCTCCGGAACCCCAAATGACGGCTACACCTTC
TRBJ2-3,TRBV7-8,TRBD1,many,CASSSGQGGRDTQYF,TGTGCCAGCAGCTCGGGACAGGGGGGCCGAGATACGCAGTATTTT
TRBJ2-5,TRBV6-2/TRBV6-3,TRBD2,many,CASSLSGALQETQYF,TGTGCCAGCAGTCTTAGCGGGGCGCTACAAGAGACCCAGTACTTC
TRBJ2-1,TRBV2,TRBD1,-,CASSEGPGQGAGEQFF,TGTGCCAGCAGTGAAGGTCCGGGACAGGGGGCAGGTGAGCAGTTCTTC
TRBJ1-5,TRBV19,-,few,CASSPGAGGQPQHF,TGTGCCAGTAGCCCGGGGGCGGGAGGTCAGCCCCAGCATTTT